This is a list of T cell receptor beta chains from one sample in a study of Ad26.COV2.S vaccination and SARS-CoV-2 variants. Sequencing used immunoSEQ multiplex PCR; TCRdb keeps in-frame clones, though not all of them. Of about 390,000 clones listed, about 88% are singletons. The sequencing used peripheral blood, collected in a trial of Ad26.COV2.S vaccine versus placebo. These receptors were taken from a person between 18 and 65 years old who received the Ad26.COV2.S COVID-19 vaccine or a placebo. The CDR3 runs from the conserved cysteine through the conserved F or W. D genes are given only for firm matches. Clone size is shown for a subset of rows, as once, few, many or a class of expanded clone.

j_call clone_size d_call v_call cdr3_length cdr3_aa cdr3_nt
TRBJ1-4 NA TRBD1 TRBV7-9 14 CASSRTGLNEKLFF TGTGCCAGCTCTAGGACAGGGCTAAATGAAAAACTGTTTTTT
TRBJ1-5 NA NA TRBV7-8 15 CASSLDAGEDQPQHF TGTGCCAGCAGCTTAGACGCAGGGGAAGATCAGCCCCAGCATTTT
TRBJ1-2 NA NA TRBV5-4 15 CASSQKTALGYGYTF TGTGCCAGCAGCCAAAAGACGGCTCTGGGCTATGGCTACACCTTC
TRBJ1-6 NA NA TRBV3-1/TRBV3-2 13 CASSHTTDSPLHF TGTGCCAGCAGCCACACGACAGATTCACCCCTCCACTTT
TRBJ2-5 NA NA TRBV7-9 15 CASSFGGTFQETQYF TGTGCCAGCAGCTTTGGGGGAACCTTCCAAGAGACCCAGTACTTC
TRBJ2-5 NA NA TRBV2 14 CASSRTGWAETQYF TGTGCCAGCAGTCGTACAGGCTGGGCAGAGACCCAGTACTTC
TRBJ2-7 NA NA TRBV7-9 13 CASSLGHSYEQYF TGTGCCAGCAGCCTGGGACACTCCTACGAGCAGTACTTC
TRBJ1-1 NA NA TRBV4-1 13 CASSPGTPTEAFF TGCGCCAGCAGCCCAGGAACCCCCACTGAAGCTTTCTTT
TRBJ1-4 NA TRBD1 TRBV5-1 14 CASSTGQGAEKLFF TGCGCCAGCAGCACCGGACAGGGGGCTGAAAAACTGTTTTTT
TRBJ1-4 NA NA TRBV12-5 16 CASGLMSFATNEKLFF TGTGCTAGTGGTTTGATGTCTTTTGCAACTAATGAAAAACTGTTTTTT
TRBJ2-5 NA TRBD2 TRBV18 15 CASSSGLTYQETQYF TGTGCCAGCTCATCGGGACTAACGTACCAAGAGACCCAGTACTTC
TRBJ2-5 NA NA TRBV29-1 14 CSVEWSTGGETQYF TGCAGCGTTGAGTGGTCCACAGGCGGAGAGACCCAGTACTTC
TRBJ2-1 NA NA TRBV10-1 13 CASSEGIYNEQFF TGCGCCAGCAGTGAGGGCATCTACAATGAGCAGTTCTTC
TRBJ2-1 NA TRBD2 TRBV14 19 CASSPWTSGAPPLPDEQFF TGTGCCAGCAGCCCTTGGACTAGCGGGGCCCCCCCACTACCGGATGAGCAGTTCTTC
TRBJ2-5 NA NA TRBV7-2 16 CASSLAPASRAVAQYF TGTGCCAGCAGCTTAGCCCCAGCCAGCCGTGCGGTCGCCCAGTACTTC
TRBJ1-1 NA NA TRBV11-3 14 CASSPGGENTEAFF TGTGCCAGCAGCCCTGGGGGCGAGAACACTGAAGCTTTCTTT
TRBJ2-5 NA NA TRBV3-1/TRBV3-2 12 CASSHAQETQYF TGTGCCAGCAGCCATGCACAAGAGACCCAGTACTTC
TRBJ2-5 NA TRBD2 TRBV3-1/TRBV3-2 16 CASSQVPGLGQETQYF TGTGCCAGCAGCCAAGTTCCGGGACTAGGGCAAGAGACCCAGTACTTC
TRBJ2-4 once NA TRBV4-3 13 CASSAHRRDIQYF TGCGCCAGCAGCGCGCATAGGAGGGACATTCAGTACTTC
TRBJ1-2 once TRBD1 TRBV13 13 CASSRQGHYGYTF TGTGCCAGCAGCAGACAGGGACACTATGGCTACACCTTC
TRBJ1-2 few TRBD1 TRBV6-2/TRBV6-3 15 CASSDRQGSNYGYTF TGTGCCAGCAGTGACCGACAGGGATCTAACTATGGCTACACCTTC
TRBJ2-7 NA TRBD1 TRBV6-5 14 CASSYGTGGYEQYF TGTGCCAGCAGTTATGGGACAGGGGGCTACGAGCAGTACTTC
TRBJ1-3 NA NA TRBV13 16 CASSFGVSGAGNTIYF TGTGCCAGCAGCTTCGGGGTTTCGGGGGCTGGAAACACCATATATTTT
TRBJ2-1 NA TRBD1 TRBV5-8 14 CASSPGQGYNEQFF TGTGCCAGCAGCCCGGGACAGGGTTACAATGAGCAGTTCTTC
TRBJ2-5 NA NA TRBV5-8 8 CASRTQYF TGTGCCAGCCGGACCCAGTACTTC
TRBJ1-5 once TRBD1 TRBV4-3 17 CASSQCGQGASNQPQHF TGCGCCAGCAGCCAATGCGGACAGGGGGCTAGCAATCAGCCCCAGCATTTT
TRBJ1-5 NA NA TRBV30 14 CAWSPGDLNQPQHF TGTGCCTGGAGTCCCGGGGATCTCAATCAGCCCCAGCATTTT
TRBJ1-5 many TRBD1 TRBV19 15 CASLQGAYSNQPQHF TGTGCCAGCCTCCAGGGGGCGTATAGCAATCAGCCCCAGCATTTT
TRBJ2-2 NA TRBD1 TRBV30 15 CAWSRMTGTTGELFF TGTGCCTGGAGTCGTATGACAGGGACCACCGGGGAGCTGTTTTTT
TRBJ1-4 NA NA TRBV5-1 12 CASRGDNEKLFF TGCGCCAGCAGGGGAGATAATGAAAAACTGTTTTTT
TRBJ2-7 NA NA TRBV27 13 CASSLSTSSPQYF TGTGCCAGCAGTTTATCGACTAGTTCCCCACAGTACTTC
TRBJ1-6 NA TRBD1 TRBV5-6 16 CASSLTRDRDNSPLHF TGTGCCAGCAGCTTGACCCGGGACAGGGATAATTCACCCCTCCACTTT
TRBJ2-1 NA NA TRBV6-2/TRBV6-3 14 CASSYVGGQNEQFF TGTGCCAGCAGTTATGTCGGGGGTCAGAATGAGCAGTTCTTC
TRBJ1-6 NA TRBD1 TRBV19 16 CASSEQGRAYNSPLHF TGTGCCAGTAGTGAACAGGGGAGGGCCTATAATTCACCCCTCCACTTT
TRBJ2-5 NA TRBD2 TRBV6-1 16 CASTDLGTGGLKTQYF TGTGCCAGCACTGACCTTGGGACGGGGGGGCTGAAGACCCAGTACTTC
TRBJ2-4 few NA TRBV4-1 17 CASSQGRQSALKNIQYF TGCGCCAGCAGCCAAGGTCGCCAGAGCGCTCTCAAAAACATTCAGTACTTC
TRBJ1-2 NA NA TRBV7-2 13 CASSFRAAYGYTF TGTGCCAGCAGCTTTAGGGCGGCCTATGGCTACACCTTC
TRBJ2-5 NA NA TRBV3-1/TRBV3-2 15 CASSQESLLRGTQYF TGTGCCAGCAGCCAAGAGTCACTCTTAAGGGGGACCCAGTACTTC
TRBJ1-3 NA NA TRBV30 14 CAWSVRGEGNTIYF TGTGCCTGGAGTGTACGTGGGGAAGGAAACACCATATATTTT
TRBJ2-5 NA TRBD2 TRBV7-9 19 CASSLGVRLAGAYQETQYF TGTGCCAGCAGCTTAGGGGTCCGACTAGCGGGGGCGTACCAAGAGACCCAGTACTTC
TRBJ1-2 NA NA TRBV7-9 12 CASSRRDYGYTF TGTGCCAGCAGCCGGAGGGACTATGGCTACACCTTC